This T cell receptor beta chain was found in a study of blood T cell repertoires in COVID-19. Turning to the study itself: Sources were T cells, B-cell-depleted T cells, or PBMCs; the material itself was cDNA or gDNA.

Original analysis: Reference gene primer amplification yielded estimated nucleated cell counts. TCRdb's copy holds only in-frame clones and misses some; the assay was immunoSEQ multiplex PCR. The D gene and trimming were derived from the DNA, and the V and J assignments and clone size from that table. The sample contains about 210,000 clones, over 70% of which appear only once. Germline values: CDR1 SNHLY, CDR2 FYNNEI. The ends were cut back, 1 base at V and 5 bases at J, with 9 bases in the middle. This CDR3 region has 14 residues. The source is a man aged 55-75 years with acute or convalescent COVID-19. Sequenced input: peripheral blood. The gene calls are TRBV2 and TRBJ1-5; D is unclear. As DNA, the CDR3 is TGTGCCAGCAGTGAAGAGCGACGAGATCAGCCCCAGCATTTT. Encoded protein: CASSEERRDQPQHF.